Each of the 14 T cell receptor beta chains below was sequenced from the same sample in a study of blood T cell repertoires in COVID-19 (dated by TCRdb to the early 2020s). The library was prepared using the immunoSEQ multiplex PCR assay. Held by TCRdb, this immuneACCESS table contains in-frame sequences only and omits some clones. Under half of the omission traces to an unresolved V gene where checked; the cause of the rest is unknown. The sample table records 60,000 to 85,000 clones; around 90% of these occur just once. Jointly, the top ten make up 7.3% of the sample. The sequencing sample was made of peripheral blood. The receptor set was obtained from a man aged 35 to 55 with COVID-19, enrolled during active disease.

V is TRBV2 and J is TRBJ2-1; D not certain. The CDR3 runs to 11 residues. V lost 2 bases and J lost 10, with 6 bases in between. The germline V gene has CDR1 SNHLY and CDR2 FYNNEI. CDR3 amino acids: CASSEHGEQFF. In DNA form, the CDR3 reads TGTGCCAGCAGTGAACACGGGGAGCAGTTCTTC.

The genes are TRBV7-2 and TRBJ1-2, with 8 bases matching TRBD1. The CDR3 has 13 amino acids. Trimming took 3 bases from V and 8 from J; bases not matched to a gene: 5. The germline V gene encodes CDR1 SGHTA and CDR2 FQGNSA. The CDR3 DNA reads TGTGCCAGCAGCTTCGACAGGGGATGGGGCTACACCTTC. It codes for CASSFDRGWGYTF.

V gene TRBV10-3 combines with J gene TRBJ2-1; TRBD2 matches 11 bases. Trimming took 10 bases from V and 6 from J; bases not matched to a gene: 8. The CDR3 loop spans 14 amino acids. The V gene's germline CDR1 is ENHRY and CDR2 SYGVKD. The CDR3 DNA sequence: TGTGCCACCCTACTAGCGGGGGAGGGCAATGAGCAGTTCTTC. It translates to CATLLAGEGNEQFF.

This clone appeared once. The V call is TRBV13, the J call TRBJ1-1, with 9 positions matching TRBD1. J was trimmed by 5 bases and V by 3 bases; bases with no gene match: 4. Germline CDR1 reads PRHDT; CDR2 reads FYEKMQ (reference sequence). The CDR3 contains 14 residues. For the CDR3, the DNA is TGTGCCAGCAGCTTTGGGACAGGGATTACTGAAGCTTTCTTT. This codes for CASSFGTGITEAFF.

The chain is built from TRBV3-1 (or the pseudogene TRBV3-2) and TRBJ1-6; 10 bases align to TRBD1. The V and J ends lost 0 bases and 10 bases, in that order; junction bases with no gene match: 6. The germline gives CDR1 LGHDT, CDR2 YNNKEL (reference sequence). The CDR3 contains 16 residues. CDR3 in amino acids: CASSQDAPGQGSPLHF. The CDR3 coding sequence is TGTGCCAGCAGCCAAGATGCACCGGGACAGGGGTCACCCCTCCACTTT.

This clone was seen a single time. The gene calls are TRBV4-2 and TRBJ2-7, with TRBD2 matching over 8 bases. Trimming removed 1 base from V and 4 bases from J; junction bases left unmatched: 6. The CDR3 spans 15 residues. The germline gives CDR1 LGHNA, CDR2 YNFKEQ. The CDR3 DNA reads TGTGCCAGCAGCCAAGGCCCGGGCGGGAGGTACGAGCAGTACTTC. The encoded protein is CASSQGPGGRYEQYF.

CDR3 amino acids: CAWSVPGLPYEQYF. As DNA, the CDR3 is TGTGCCTGGAGTGTACCGGGACTCCCTTACGAGCAGTACTTC. This sequence joins TRBV30 and TRBJ2-7, with a tentative D call TRBD2 (6 bases). Germline CDR1 is GTSNPN and CDR2 is SVGIG (reference sequence). The CDR3 has 14 residues. V lost 0 bases, J lost 4 bases, and 13 bases lay in between.

The chain joins TRBV28 to TRBJ1-2; 7 nucleotides align to TRBD1. V lost 8 bases and J lost 3; bases outside the gene matches: 3. This CDR3 spans 12 amino acids. Germline V CDR1 and CDR2: MDHEN, SYDVKM. In DNA form, the CDR3 reads TGTGCCAGCGGGCAGGGGGACTATGGCTACACCTTC. It encodes CASGQGDYGYTF.

The chain carries TRBV18 and TRBJ1-1; a possible D gene is TRBD1 (5 bases). Germline V CDR1 and CDR2: KGHSH, LQKENI. CDR3 length equals 13 residues. Between the trimmed V and J ends, which lost 5 bases and 3 bases, there was a span of 10 bases. The CDR3 loop is CASSTGGDTEAFF. CDR3 sequence (DNA): TGTGCCAGCTCAACGGGAGGGGACACTGAAGCTTTCTTT.

This rearrangement joins TRBV19 to TRBJ1-1; D possibly corresponds to TRBD1 (5 bases). V shed 3 bases and J shed 7 bases, with 18 bases lying between them. CDR3 length: 15 residues. CDR1 and CDR2 (germline): LNHDA, SQIVND (reference sequence). The CDR3 protein is CASSMHVGGENEAFF. The CDR3 DNA follows: TGTGCCAGTAGTATGCATGTGGGGGGAGAAAATGAAGCTTTCTTT. The full variable domain, rest sourced from reference TRBV19 and TRBJ1-1, is DGGITQSPKYLFRKEGQNVTLSCEQNLNHDAMYWYRQDPGQGLRLIYYSQIVNDFQKGDIAEGYSVSREKKESFPLTVTSAQKNPTAFYLCASSMHVGGENEAFFGQGTRLTVV.

In this sample, this clone turned up a few times. The chain links TRBV5-6 to TRBJ1-3; D may be TRBD1 (5 bases). The CDR3 runs to 19 residues. V lost 0 bases to trimming and J lost 0 bases, with 19 bases between them. Germline CDR1 reads SGHDT; CDR2 reads YYEEEE. This CDR3 reads CASSLADFTPGRSGNTIYF. The CDR3 DNA sequence: TGTGCCAGCAGCTTGGCCGATTTTACCCCAGGGCGCTCTGGAAACACCATATATTTT.

J is TRBJ2-2 and V is TRBV27, with D perhaps matching TRBD2 (6 bases). The germline V and J ends were trimmed by 5 bases and 4 bases, with 14 bases remaining between them. The germline gives CDR1 MNHEY, CDR2 SMNVEV (reference sequence). CDR3 length: 15 residues. The CDR3 protein is CASSRVGLLTGELFF. The CDR3 coding sequence is TGTGCCAGCAGTCGGGTGGGACTCCTCACCGGGGAGCTGTTTTTT.

CDR3 sequence reads: CSASPLAGGQYNEQFF. The DNA of the CDR3 is TGCAGTGCTAGTCCATTAGCGGGGGGCCAATACAATGAGCAGTTCTTC. The chain carries TRBV20-1 and TRBJ2-1, with 10 bases matching TRBD2. J gave up 4 bases and V 3 bases, and 9 bases lay outside the gene matches. The V gene's germline CDR1 is DFQATT and CDR2 SNEGSKA (reference sequence). This CDR3 is 16 amino acids long.

The chain couples TRBV6-5 to TRBJ2-7, with a tentative D call TRBD2 (6 bases). The V gene's germline CDR1 is MNHEY and CDR2 SVGAGI. The CDR3 is 14 residues long. V was cut by 0 bases and J by 3 bases, with 9 bases left in between. CDR3 sequence: CASSYSSGFYEQYF. CDR3 in DNA: TGTGCCAGCAGTTACTCGAGCGGGTTCTACGAGCAGTACTTC.